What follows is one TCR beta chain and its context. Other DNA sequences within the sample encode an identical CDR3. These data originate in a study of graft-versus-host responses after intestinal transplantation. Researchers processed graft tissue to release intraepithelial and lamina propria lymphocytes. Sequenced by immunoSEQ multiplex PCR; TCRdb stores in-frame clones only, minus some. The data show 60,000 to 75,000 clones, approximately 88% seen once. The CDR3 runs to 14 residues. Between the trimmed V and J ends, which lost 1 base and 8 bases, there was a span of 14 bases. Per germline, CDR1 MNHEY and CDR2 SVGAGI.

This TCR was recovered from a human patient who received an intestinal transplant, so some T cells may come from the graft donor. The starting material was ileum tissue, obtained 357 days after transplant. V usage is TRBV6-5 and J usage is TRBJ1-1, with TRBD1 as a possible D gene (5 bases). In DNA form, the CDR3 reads TGTGCCAGCAGTTACTTCGGGGCGAGAGGGGAAGCTTTCTTT. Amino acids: CASSYFGARGEAFF.